The source of this T cell receptor (beta chain) is a study of blood T cells in healthy people across ages. Study-level results: Underestimates were what the diversity estimates from one million T cells were considered to be.

Trimming cost V 5 bases and J 4 bases, with 16 bases left between them. The germline CDR1 and CDR2 sequences are SGHAT and FQNNGV. The CDR3 contains 15 residues. Each individual donor underwent a draw of approximately 9.6 milliliters of peripheral blood. PCR was performed a second time for roughly 6 to 12 cycles using a sample-barcoded 5' primer and a J-beta primer mix. TCRdb called the 5' RACE reads again in MiXCR, with one record for every CDR3 protein. The sample has about 510,000 distinct CDR3 sequences, over 25% seen once; the top ten hold 3% to 4%. Notes on this clonotype: The target antigen is unknown.

The same specimen was also included in a second study, on T cells of mothers and their children. That paper adds: Several million TCR beta reads per child versus over 9 million per mother.

This chain joins TRBV11-2 and TRBJ2-3, with D tentatively TRBD1 or TRBD2 (6 bases each). The source of this sequence is a boy aged 2 to 10 in good health. Sequencing was carried out using blood. The CDR3 protein is CASSPLRGRADTQYF. In DNA form, the CDR3 reads TGTGCCAGCAGCCCATTACGGGGGCGGGCAGATACGCAGTATTTT.